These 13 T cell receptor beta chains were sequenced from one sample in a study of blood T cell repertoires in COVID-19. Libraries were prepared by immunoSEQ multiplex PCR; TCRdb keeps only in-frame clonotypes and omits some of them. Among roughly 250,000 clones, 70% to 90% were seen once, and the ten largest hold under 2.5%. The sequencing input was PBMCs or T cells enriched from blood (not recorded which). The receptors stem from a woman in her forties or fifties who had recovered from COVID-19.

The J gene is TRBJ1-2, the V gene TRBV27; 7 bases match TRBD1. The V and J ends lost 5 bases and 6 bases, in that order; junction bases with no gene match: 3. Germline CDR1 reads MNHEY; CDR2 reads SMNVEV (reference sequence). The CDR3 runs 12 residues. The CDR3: CASSPTGDGYTF. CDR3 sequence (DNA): TGTGCCAGCAGTCCTACAGGGGATGGCTACACCTTC.

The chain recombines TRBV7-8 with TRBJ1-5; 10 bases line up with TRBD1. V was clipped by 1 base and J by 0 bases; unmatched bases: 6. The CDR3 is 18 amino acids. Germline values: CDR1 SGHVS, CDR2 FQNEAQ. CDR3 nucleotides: TGTGCCAGCAGCTTAGAGGGGACAGGGGAACGTAGCAATCAGCCCCAGCATTTT. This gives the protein CASSLEGTGERSNQPQHF. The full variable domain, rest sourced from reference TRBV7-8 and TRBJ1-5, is GAGVSQSPRYKVAKRGQDVALRCDPISGHVSLFWYQQALGQGPEFLTYFQNEAQLDKSGLPSDRFFAERPEGSVSTLKIQRTQQEDSAVYLCASSLEGTGERSNQPQHFGDGTRLSIL.

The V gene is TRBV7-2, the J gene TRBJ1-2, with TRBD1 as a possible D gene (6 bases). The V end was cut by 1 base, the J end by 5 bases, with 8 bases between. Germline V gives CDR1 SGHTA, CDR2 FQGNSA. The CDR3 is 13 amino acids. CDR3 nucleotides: TGTGCCAGCAGCTTAGGCAGGGGTTATGGCTACACCTTC. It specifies CASSLGRGYGYTF. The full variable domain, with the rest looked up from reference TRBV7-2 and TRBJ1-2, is GAGVSQSPSNKVTEKGKDVELRCDPISGHTALYWYRQSLGQGLEFLIYFQGNSAPDKSGLPSDRFSAERTGGSVSTLTIQRTQQEDSAVYLCASSLGRGYGYTFGSGTRLTVV.

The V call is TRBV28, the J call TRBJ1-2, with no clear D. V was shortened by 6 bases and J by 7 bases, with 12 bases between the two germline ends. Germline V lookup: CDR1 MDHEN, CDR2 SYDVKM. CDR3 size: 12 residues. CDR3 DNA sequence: TGTGCCAGCAGCCCGCGCGGGGTTGGCTACACCTTC. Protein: CASSPRGVGYTF.

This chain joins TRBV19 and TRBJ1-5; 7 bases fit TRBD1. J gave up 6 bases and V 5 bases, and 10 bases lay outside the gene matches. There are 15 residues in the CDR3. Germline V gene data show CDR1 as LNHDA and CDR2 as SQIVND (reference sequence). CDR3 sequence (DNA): TGTGCCAGTAGTTGGCTAAACAGGGGAGGTCAGCCCCAGCATTTT. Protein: CASSWLNRGGQPQHF.

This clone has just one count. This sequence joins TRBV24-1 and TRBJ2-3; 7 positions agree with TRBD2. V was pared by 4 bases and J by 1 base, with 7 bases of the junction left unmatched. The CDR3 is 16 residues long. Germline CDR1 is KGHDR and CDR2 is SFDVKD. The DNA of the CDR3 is TGTGCCACCAGTGACGCCCGACTAGCAGGCACAGATACGCAGTATTTT. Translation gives CATSDARLAGTDTQYF.

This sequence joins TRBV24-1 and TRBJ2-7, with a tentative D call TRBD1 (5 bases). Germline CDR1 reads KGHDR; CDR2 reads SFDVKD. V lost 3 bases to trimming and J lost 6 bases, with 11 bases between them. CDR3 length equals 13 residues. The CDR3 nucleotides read TGTGCCACCAGTGATCTAGGGGTAACCGAGCAGTACTTC. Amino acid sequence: CATSDLGVTEQYF.

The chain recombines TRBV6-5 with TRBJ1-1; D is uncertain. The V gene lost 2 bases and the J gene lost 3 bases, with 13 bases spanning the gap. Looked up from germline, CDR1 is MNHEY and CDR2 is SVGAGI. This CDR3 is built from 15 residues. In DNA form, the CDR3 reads TGTGCCAGCAGTTACGCGTGGGCCCTACACACTGAAGCTTTCTTT. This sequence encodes CASSYAWALHTEAFF.

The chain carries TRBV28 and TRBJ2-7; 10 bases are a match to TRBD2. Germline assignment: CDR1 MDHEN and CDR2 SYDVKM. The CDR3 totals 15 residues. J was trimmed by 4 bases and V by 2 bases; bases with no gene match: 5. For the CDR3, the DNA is TGTGCCAGCAGTTTAAGCGGGAGGGCCTCATACGAGCAGTACTTC. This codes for CASSLSGRASYEQYF.

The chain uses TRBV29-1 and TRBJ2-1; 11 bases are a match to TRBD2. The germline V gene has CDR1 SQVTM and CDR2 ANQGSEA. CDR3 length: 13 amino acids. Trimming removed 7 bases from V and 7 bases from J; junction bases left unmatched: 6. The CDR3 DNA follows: TGCAGCGCCGGACTAGCGGGTGAAAATGAGCAGTTCTTC. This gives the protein CSAGLAGENEQFF.

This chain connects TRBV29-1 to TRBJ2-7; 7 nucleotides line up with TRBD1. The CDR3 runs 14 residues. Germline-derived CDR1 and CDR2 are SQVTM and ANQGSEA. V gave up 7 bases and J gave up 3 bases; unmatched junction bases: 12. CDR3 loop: CSAKMGQRNYEQYF. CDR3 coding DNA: TGCAGCGCTAAGATGGGACAGAGAAACTACGAGCAGTACTTC.

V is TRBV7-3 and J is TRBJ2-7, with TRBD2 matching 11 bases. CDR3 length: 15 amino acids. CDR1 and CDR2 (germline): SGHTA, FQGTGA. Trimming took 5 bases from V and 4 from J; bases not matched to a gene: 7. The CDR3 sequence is CASSAGTSGAYEQYF. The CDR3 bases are TGTGCCAGCAGCGCCGGGACTAGCGGTGCTTACGAGCAGTACTTC.

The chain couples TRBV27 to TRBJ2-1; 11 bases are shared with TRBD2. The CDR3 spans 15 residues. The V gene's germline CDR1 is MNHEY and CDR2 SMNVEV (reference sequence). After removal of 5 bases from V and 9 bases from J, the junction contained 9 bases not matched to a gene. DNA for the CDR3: TGTGCCAGCAGTGGACTAGCGGGTCTAAAAGGTGAGCAGTTCTTC. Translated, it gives CASSGLAGLKGEQFF.